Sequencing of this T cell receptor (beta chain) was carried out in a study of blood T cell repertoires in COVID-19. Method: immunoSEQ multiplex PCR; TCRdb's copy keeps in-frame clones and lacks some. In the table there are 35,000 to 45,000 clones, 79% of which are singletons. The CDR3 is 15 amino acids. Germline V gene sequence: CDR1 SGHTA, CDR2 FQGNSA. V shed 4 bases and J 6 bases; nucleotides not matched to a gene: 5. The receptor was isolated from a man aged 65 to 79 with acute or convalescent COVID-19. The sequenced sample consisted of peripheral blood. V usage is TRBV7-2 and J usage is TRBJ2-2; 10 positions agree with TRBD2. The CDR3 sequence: CASSSGLARPGELFF. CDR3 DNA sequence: TGTGCCAGCAGCTCGGGACTAGCGAGACCCGGGGAGCTGTTTTTT.